The 5 T cell receptor beta chains listed next were all sequenced from one sample in a study of a mutant IDH1 vaccine in newly diagnosed glioma. Time point reported: baseline, week 1 (first vaccination visit). Treatment specified: pre-vaccination baseline after standard-of-care therapy. TCRdb keeps only in-frame clones here, not all; method: immunoSEQ multiplex PCR. The table has some 23,000 clones, 93% seen once. The sequences come from PBMCs, collected from a glioma patient treated with radiotherapy, temozolomide or both. These receptor sequences come from a man in his forties with glioma.

The gene calls are TRBV28 and TRBJ2-3; D remains ambiguous. The germline CDR1 and CDR2 sequences are MDHEN and SYDVKM. The V gene lost 6 bases and the J gene lost 0 bases, with 16 bases spanning the gap. The CDR3 runs 16 residues. CDR3 in amino acids: CASSSPGATSTDTQYF. The CDR3 nucleotides are TGTGCCAGCAGCTCCCCTGGTGCGACCAGCACAGATACGCAGTATTTT.

The rearrangement joins TRBV7-9 to TRBJ1-4; 7 positions agree with TRBD1. The CDR3 has 15 residues. The V and J ends lost 5 bases and 5 bases, in that order; junction bases with no gene match: 8. The germline CDR1 and CDR2 sequences are SEHNR and FQNEAQ (reference sequence). The CDR3 region is CASSPPQGLNEKLFF. The CDR3 bases are TGTGCCAGCAGCCCCCCACAGGGGTTAAATGAAAAACTGTTTTTT.

The chain has TRBV19 and TRBJ1-2; weak D call: TRBD1 (6 bases). V dropped 6 bases and J dropped 4 bases, with 27 bases sitting between them. The germline V gene encodes CDR1 LNHDA and CDR2 SQIVND (reference sequence). The CDR3 sequence is 18 residues long. CDR3 bases: TGTGCCAGTAGGCCACACGGGGCGGGACAATCATCCTTCTATGGCTACACCTTC. This codes for CASRPHGAGQSSFYGYTF.

The DNA for the CDR3 is TGCAGCGTTTTTCGGGGGGACCATGAAGCTTTCTTT. This codes for CSVFRGDHEAFF. The rearrangement joins TRBV29-1 to TRBJ1-1, with a tentative D call TRBD1 (5 bases). Germline loops: CDR1 SQVTM, CDR2 ANQGSEA. The CDR3 runs 12 residues. Trimming took off 5 bases at V and 7 bases at J, with 14 bases between the two ends.

In regard to this clone: One end of the junction fails to match germline, which may point to a read error. Here the CDR3 DNA reads TGTGCCAGCAGCATACGCGGACAGGTGGATGACTTC. Its translation is CASSIRGQVDDF. The rearrangement uses TRBV5-4 and TRBJ1-2; 7 bases are shared with TRBD1. CDR1 SGHNT and CDR2 YYREEE come from the germline V gene (reference sequence). There are 12 residues in the CDR3. The whole variable domain, remainder taken from reference TRBV5-4 and TRBJ1-2, is ETGVTQSPTHLIKTRGQQVTLRCSSQSGHNTVSWYQQALGQGPQFIFQYYREEENGRGNFPPRFSGLQFPNYSSELNVNALELDDSALYLCASSIRGQVDDFGSGTRLTVV.